What follows are 29 T cell receptor beta chains derived from one specimen sequenced in a study of T cell responses to AZD1222 COVID-19 vaccine. The table came from immunoSEQ multiplex PCR; TCRdb's copy has only in-frame clones and leaves some out. This table has about 130,000 clones, more than 70% appearing once. The sequencing here drew on peripheral blood, taken on day 0 of AZD1222 vaccination. All receptors come from an adult in good health.

This chain uses TRBV18 with TRBJ2-3; 7 bases map to TRBD2. There are 16 residues in the CDR3. Germline values: CDR1 KGHSH, CDR2 LQKENI. V lost 2 bases and J lost 1; bases outside the gene matches: 6. The CDR3 nucleotides are TGTGCCAGCTCACCAACTGAAAGCGGGGGCACAGATACGCAGTATTTT. Residues: CASSPTESGGTDTQYF.

The V call is TRBV29-1, the J call TRBJ2-1; TRBD1 aligns across 7 bases. The length of the CDR3 is 11 residues. Germline lookup yields CDR1 SQVTM and CDR2 ANQGSEA. The CDR3 protein is CSTGVYNEQFF. The CDR3 bases are TGCAGTACAGGGGTATACAATGAGCAGTTCTTC.

V gene TRBV28 combines with J gene TRBJ1-3, with 8 bases that match TRBD1. Germline CDR1 and CDR2: MDHEN and SYDVKM. The CDR3 spans 17 residues. The V and J ends lost 8 bases and 4 bases, in that order; junction bases with no gene match: 16. CDR3 in DNA: TGTGCCAGCGTAAAAACCCCCCACAGGGGGGGCGGAAACACCATATATTTT. It encodes CASVKTPHRGGGNTIYF.

The V and J genes are TRBV7-3 and TRBJ2-3; 7 nucleotides match TRBD2. The V gene end was trimmed by 4 bases and the J gene end by 1 base; junction bases not matched to a gene: 2. CDR1 SGHTA and CDR2 FQGTGA come from the germline V gene. The length of the CDR3 is 14 residues. The CDR3 DNA sequence: TGTGCCAGCAGCTGGGGGGGTGGCACAGATACGCAGTATTTT. It specifies CASSWGGGTDTQYF.

The rearrangement uses TRBV19 and TRBJ1-2, with 8 bases fitting TRBD1. The CDR3 length is 13 residues. The V gene end was trimmed by 10 bases and the J gene end by 0 bases; junction bases not matched to a gene: 4. CDR1 is LNHDA and CDR2 is SQIVND in the germline V gene (reference sequence). CDR3 loop: CAIYRGANYGYTF. In DNA form, the CDR3 reads TGTGCCATCTACAGGGGGGCTAACTATGGCTACACCTTC.

This clone was seen just once. The rearrangement uses TRBV18 and TRBJ1-6; D gene uncertain. Germline assignment: CDR1 KGHSH and CDR2 LQKENI. This CDR3 region has 15 residues. The V end was cut by 1 base, the J end by 0 bases, with 4 bases between. The CDR3 sequence is CASSPQSSYNSPLHF. For the CDR3, the DNA is TGTGCCAGCTCACCACAGAGCTCCTATAATTCACCCCTCCACTTT.

The V and J genes are TRBV6-2 or TRBV6-3 and TRBJ2-7, with TRBD1 as a possible D gene (6 bases). This CDR3 has 15 residues. The V gene's germline CDR1 is MNHEY and CDR2 SVGEGT. V gave up 2 bases and J gave up 3 bases, with 14 bases separating them. The DNA of the CDR3 is TGTGCCAGCAGTTACCGTCCGGCAGGGGACTACGAGCAGTACTTC. It codes for CASSYRPAGDYEQYF.

This clone was recorded only once. The rearrangement links TRBV5-4 to TRBJ1-4; D is ambiguous. Germline values: CDR1 SGHNT, CDR2 YYREEE (reference sequence). CDR3 length equals 13 residues. Trimming stripped 2 bases from V and 7 bases from J, with 9 bases between. CDR3 sequence: CASSFTNSEKLFF. In DNA form, the CDR3 reads TGTGCCAGCAGCTTTACGAACTCTGAAAAACTGTTTTTT. Based on the CDR3 plus reference TRBV5-4 and TRBJ1-4, the full variable domain is ETGVTQSPTHLIKTRGQQVTLRCSSQSGHNTVSWYQQALGQGPQFIFQYYREEENGRGNFPPRFSGLQFPNYSSELNVNALELDDSALYLCASSFTNSEKLFFGSGTQLSVL.

The J gene is TRBJ2-7, the V gene TRBV2; 10 bases agree with TRBD2. CDR1 SNHLY and CDR2 FYNNEI come from the germline V gene. The junction had 11 bases not matched to a gene; V was cut back by 6 bases and J by 3 bases. The length of the CDR3 is 16 residues. This CDR3 reads CASRGYLAGVDYEQYF. The CDR3 DNA sequence: TGTGCCAGCAGGGGTTACCTAGCGGGAGTCGACTACGAGCAGTACTTC.

This clone was observed a few times. The V gene is TRBV28, the J gene TRBJ2-7, with 8 bases identical to TRBD2. V lost 5 bases and J lost 9; bases outside the gene matches: 18. This CDR3 spans 16 amino acids. The germline V gene has CDR1 MDHEN and CDR2 SYDVKM. The CDR3 sequence: CASSPSGVAGWSGQYF. The CDR3 region has the DNA TGTGCCAGCAGTCCCAGTGGGGTAGCGGGATGGAGTGGGCAGTACTTC.

This chain connects TRBV18 to TRBJ1-2; 9 bases are a match to TRBD1. J was trimmed by 6 bases and V by 5 bases; bases with no gene match: 13. The CDR3 sequence is 16 residues long. The germline V gene has CDR1 KGHSH and CDR2 LQKENI. This chain's CDR3 is CASSSQQGARENGYTF. In DNA, the CDR3 is TGTGCCAGCTCATCACAACAGGGGGCCCGAGAGAATGGCTACACCTTC. The full variable domain, its missing parts supplied by reference TRBV18 and TRBJ1-2, is NAGVMQNPRHLVRRRGQEARLRCSPMKGHSHVYWYRQLPEEGLKFMVYLQKENIIDESGMPKERFSAEFPKEGPSILRIQQVVRGDSAAYFCASSSQQGARENGYTFGSGTRLTVV.

The V gene is TRBV12-3 or TRBV12-4, the J gene TRBJ2-4; 7 nucleotides align to TRBD1. CDR3 length: 12 amino acids. V shed 4 bases and J 9 bases; nucleotides not matched to a gene: 3. The CDR3 loop reads CASSYPGGIQYF. For the CDR3, the DNA is TGTGCCAGCAGTTACCCAGGGGGCATTCAGTACTTC.

In its sample, this clone was seen a few times. The rearrangement links TRBV28 to TRBJ2-7; 9 bases match TRBD1. J lost 4 bases, V lost 5 bases, and 12 bases had no gene match. From germline, CDR1 is MDHEN and CDR2 SYDVKM. The CDR3 has 16 residues. CDR3 nucleotide sequence: TGTGCCAGCAGTCCGACGGGACAGGGACTGTTATACGAGCAGTACTTC. Translated, it gives CASSPTGQGLLYEQYF. Full variable domain (remainder filled in from reference TRBV28 and TRBJ2-7): DVKVTQSSRYLVKRTGEKVFLECVQDMDHENMFWYRQDPGLGLRLIYFSYDVKMKEKGDIPEGYSVSREKKERFSLILESASTNQTSMYLCASSPTGQGLLYEQYFGPGTRLTVT.

This clone was seen only once. The chain couples TRBV3-1 (or the pseudogene TRBV3-2) to TRBJ1-3, with TRBD1 as a possible D gene (6 bases). This CDR3 is built from 17 residues. V was cut by 1 base and J by 4 bases, with 17 bases left in between. Germline V gives CDR1 LGHDT, CDR2 YNNKEL (reference sequence). The CDR3 loop is CASSQAGRGYSGNTIYF. For the CDR3, the DNA is TGTGCCAGCAGCCAAGCGGGGAGGGGGTATTCCGGAAACACCATATATTTT.

The rearrangement joins TRBV19 to TRBJ1-5; tentatively, D is TRBD1 (5 bases). Trimming removed 9 bases at V and 1 base at J, with 10 bases between. Germline V gene sequence: CDR1 LNHDA, CDR2 SQIVND (reference sequence). The CDR3 totals 13 residues. Written as DNA, the CDR3 is TGTGCCAGCGGGGGTATGAGCAATCAGCCCCAGCATTTT. Translated: CASGGMSNQPQHF.

In DNA form, the CDR3 reads TGTGCCAGCAGCTCCGGGTACACCGGGGAGCTGTTTTTT. This codes for CASSSGYTGELFF. This chain joins TRBV7-3 and TRBJ2-2; no firm D call. With 4 bases removed from V and 3 bases from J, the gap between germline ends came to 6 bases. The length of the CDR3 is 13 residues. Germline CDR1 reads SGHTA; CDR2 reads FQGTGA.

The chain recombines TRBV13 with TRBJ2-7, with 11 bases that match TRBD2. The CDR3 spans 14 residues. V was clipped by 6 bases and J by 3 bases; unmatched bases: 4. Germline values: CDR1 PRHDT, CDR2 FYEKMQ (reference sequence). The CDR3: CASRATSGVYEQYF. The DNA of the CDR3 is TGTGCCAGCAGGGCGACTAGCGGGGTCTACGAGCAGTACTTC.

V usage is TRBV19 and J usage is TRBJ2-2; D gene uncertain. V lost 9 bases and J 0 bases, leaving 5 bases between the germline ends. The CDR3 covers 12 residues. Germline CDR1 and CDR2: LNHDA and SQIVND (reference sequence). The CDR3 DNA sequence: TGTGCCAGCGGACCGAACACCGGGGAGCTGTTTTTT. Encoded protein: CASGPNTGELFF. The variable domain in full, with the rest retrieved from reference TRBV19 and TRBJ2-2, is DGGITQSPKYLFRKEGQNVTLSCEQNLNHDAMYWYRQDPGQGLRLIYYSQIVNDFQKGDIAEGYSVSREKKESFPLTVTSAQKNPTAFYLCASGPNTGELFFGEGSRLTVL.

The chain couples TRBV7-8 to TRBJ2-5; no clear D. The ends were cut back, 2 bases at V and 5 bases at J, with 12 bases in the middle. The CDR3 extends over 14 amino acids. Germline V gene sequence: CDR1 SGHVS, CDR2 FQNEAQ. CDR3 DNA sequence: TGTGCCAGCAGCTTATTTGGCCCGAGGGAGACCCAGTACTTC. Amino acid sequence: CASSLFGPRETQYF.

This clone appeared once. The chain links TRBV7-9 to TRBJ2-5, with D possibly being TRBD1 (6 bases). This CDR3 spans 15 amino acids. Deletions cut 5 bases from V and 1 base from J, with 14 bases between. The germline V gene encodes CDR1 SEHNR and CDR2 FQNEAQ (reference sequence). CDR3 bases: TGTGCCAGCAGCCAAAGAGTAGGGGGCCAAGAGACCCAGTACTTC. It specifies CASSQRVGGQETQYF.

This clone was counted at least ten times. The chain employs TRBV6-5 and TRBJ2-7; D uncertain. Deletions cut 9 bases from V and 5 bases from J, with 20 bases between. Looked up from germline, CDR1 is MNHEY and CDR2 is SVGAGI. This CDR3 has 14 residues. The CDR3 sequence is CARPQVPPMHEQYF. CDR3 nucleotide sequence: TGTGCCAGGCCGCAGGTACCCCCGATGCACGAGCAGTACTTC.

The chain joins TRBV6-5 to TRBJ2-7, with D possibly being TRBD1 (6 bases). The CDR3 length is 15 residues. V lost 4 bases, J lost 3 bases, and 16 bases lay in between. CDR1 is MNHEY, CDR2 SVGAGI, per germline. For the CDR3, the DNA is TGTGCCAGCAGTTTGGATTCGGGACACTTCTACGAGCAGTACTTC. Its protein is CASSLDSGHFYEQYF.

The chain joins TRBV4-3 to TRBJ1-2, with 8 bases identical to TRBD1. Trimming at V came to 0 bases and at J to 3 bases, leaving 9 bases not matched to a gene. This CDR3 is 17 amino acids long. Germline V gives CDR1 LGHNA, CDR2 YSLEER. The CDR3 protein is CASSQDVTGDLHYGYTF. CDR3 DNA: TGCGCCAGCAGCCAAGATGTGACAGGGGATTTACACTATGGCTACACCTTC.

V usage is TRBV5-4 and J usage is TRBJ1-1, with 10 bases fitting TRBD1. This CDR3 contains 15 residues. V was pared by 0 bases and J by 11 bases, with 10 bases of the junction left unmatched. The germline CDR1 and CDR2 sequences are SGHNT and YYREEE (reference sequence). CDR3 in amino acids: CASSLGSRQGAGAFF. The CDR3 coding sequence is TGTGCCAGCAGCTTGGGGTCCCGACAGGGGGCGGGGGCTTTCTTT. Full variable domain (remainder filled in from reference TRBV5-4 and TRBJ1-1): ETGVTQSPTHLIKTRGQQVTLRCSSQSGHNTVSWYQQALGQGPQFIFQYYREEENGRGNFPPRFSGLQFPNYSSELNVNALELDDSALYLCASSLGSRQGAGAFFGQGTRLTVV.

This clone was counted once. The V gene is TRBV5-1, the J gene TRBJ2-1; 7 nucleotides line up with TRBD2. The V gene end was trimmed by 4 bases and the J gene end by 5 bases; junction bases not matched to a gene: 6. Germline lookup yields CDR1 SGHRS and CDR2 YFSETQ. The CDR3 has 14 amino acids. The CDR3 DNA follows: TGCGCCAGCAGCAGCCGGGGGGTTGACAATGAGCAGTTCTTC. It specifies CASSSRGVDNEQFF.

The chain combines TRBV7-9 with TRBJ2-7; 8 positions match TRBD2. This CDR3 region has 16 residues. Germline V CDR1 and CDR2: SEHNR, FQNEAQ (reference sequence). With V trimmed by 4 bases and J by 0 bases, 8 bases remained unmatched. CDR3 amino acids: CASSSADSGSSYEQYF. The CDR3 DNA is TGTGCCAGCAGCTCTGCCGACAGCGGGAGCTCCTACGAGCAGTACTTC.

V is TRBV6-6 and J is TRBJ2-2; weak D call: TRBD1 (6 bases). This CDR3 comprises 16 residues. Trimming took 6 bases from V and 0 from J, leaving 14 bases between them. Germline assignment: CDR1 MNHNY and CDR2 SVGAGI (reference sequence). This CDR3 reads CASSLGQQSNTGELFF. For the CDR3, the DNA is TGTGCCAGCAGCCTAGGACAGCAATCGAACACCGGGGAGCTGTTTTTT.

The chain carries TRBV7-3 and TRBJ2-1; TRBD1 is a possible D gene (5 bases). Per germline, CDR1 SGHTA and CDR2 FQGTGA. The length of the CDR3 is 14 residues. The V end was cut by 2 bases, the J end by 8 bases, with 13 bases between. The CDR3 DNA follows: TGTGCCAGCAGCTTAGGGTCAGGGAACGATGAGCAGTTCTTC. This encodes CASSLGSGNDEQFF.

The CDR3 is CASSRDLVWGPAKNIQYF. Here the CDR3 DNA reads TGTGCCAGCTCACGGGACTTAGTCTGGGGCCCGGCCAAAAACATTCAGTACTTC. The V call is TRBV18, the J call TRBJ2-4; TRBD2 is a possible D gene (6 bases). CDR1 and CDR2 (germline): KGHSH, LQKENI. V gave up 4 bases and J gave up 1 base, with 20 bases separating them. The CDR3 extends over 18 amino acids.